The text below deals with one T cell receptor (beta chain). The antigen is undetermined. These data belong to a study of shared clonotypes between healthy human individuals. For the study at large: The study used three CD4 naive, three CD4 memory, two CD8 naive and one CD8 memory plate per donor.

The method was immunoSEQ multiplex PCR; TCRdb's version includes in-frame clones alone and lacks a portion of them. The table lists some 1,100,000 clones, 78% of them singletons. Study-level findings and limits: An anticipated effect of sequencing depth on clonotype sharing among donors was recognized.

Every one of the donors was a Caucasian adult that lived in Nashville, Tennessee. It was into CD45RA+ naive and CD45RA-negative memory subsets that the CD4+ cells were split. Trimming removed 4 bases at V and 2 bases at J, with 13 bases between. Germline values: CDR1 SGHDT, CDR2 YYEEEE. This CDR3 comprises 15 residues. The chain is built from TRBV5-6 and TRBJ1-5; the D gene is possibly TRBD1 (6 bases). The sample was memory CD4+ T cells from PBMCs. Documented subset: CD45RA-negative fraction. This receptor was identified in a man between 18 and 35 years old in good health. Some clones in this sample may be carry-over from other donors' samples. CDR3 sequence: CASSPGGWGNQPQHF. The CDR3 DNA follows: TGTGCCAGCAGCCCGGGGGGCTGGGGCAATCAGCCCCAGCATTTT. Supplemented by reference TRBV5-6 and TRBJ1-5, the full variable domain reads DAGVTQSPTHLIKTRGQQVTLRCSPKSGHDTVSWYQQALGQGPQFIFQYYEEEERQRGNFPDRFSGHQFPNYSSELNVNALLLGDSALYLCASSPGGWGNQPQHFGDGTRLSIL.